Below, one T cell receptor (beta chain) is given with its context. The antigen is not known. The data belong to a study of glioma-infiltrating T cells after dendritic cell vaccination. As for the study in general: Dendritic cells derived from monocytes and pulsed with autologous tumor lysate formed the vaccine. The study, taken as a whole, reports: Higher TCR clonality did not directly relate to longer survival. Higher pretreatment TIL content predicted longer progression-free time and survival.

J was trimmed by 6 bases and V by 6 bases; bases with no gene match: 3. Germline V CDR1 and CDR2: ENHRY, SYGVKD. The CDR3 length is 12 residues. Time point defined: after dendritic cell vaccination, including at tumor progression/relapse. The PCR used 60 V beta and 13 J beta primers. The method was immunoSEQ multiplex PCR; TCRdb's version includes in-frame clones alone and lacks a portion of them. The table shows approximately 60,000 clones, with about 89% occurring only once. The source is a human donor with glioblastoma. V is TRBV10-3 and J is TRBJ2-3; 7 bases are shared with TRBD1. The source material was blood, sampled after dendritic cell vaccination. The CDR3 DNA is TGTGCCATCAGGCAACAGGGGGATACGCAGTATTTT. Translated: CAIRQQGDTQYF.